One TCR beta chain is described in this entry. The data are from a study of PD-1 blockade in classical Hodgkin lymphoma. The time point is: newly diagnosed, previously untreated cHL patient sample. Thawed PBMCs were the source of CD8+ T cells, obtained through magnetic negative selection. Sequencing was performed with immunoSEQ multiplex PCR; in TCRdb, only in-frame clones are kept and a portion is missing. The sample holds roughly 5,400 clones, around 85% seen once. V was clipped by 3 bases and J by 1 base; unmatched bases: 4. Germline loops: CDR1 MGHDK, CDR2 SYGVNS. The CDR3 has 16 residues. The chain uses TRBV25-1 and TRBJ2-2, with 8 bases aligning to TRBD1. The sequencing sample was made of CD8+ T cells from blood. The receptor was isolated from a human donor with classical Hodgkin lymphoma. The CDR3 reads CASSDPGTGNTGELFF. DNA of the CDR3: TGTGCCAGCAGTGACCCCGGGACAGGGAACACCGGGGAGCTGTTTTTT.